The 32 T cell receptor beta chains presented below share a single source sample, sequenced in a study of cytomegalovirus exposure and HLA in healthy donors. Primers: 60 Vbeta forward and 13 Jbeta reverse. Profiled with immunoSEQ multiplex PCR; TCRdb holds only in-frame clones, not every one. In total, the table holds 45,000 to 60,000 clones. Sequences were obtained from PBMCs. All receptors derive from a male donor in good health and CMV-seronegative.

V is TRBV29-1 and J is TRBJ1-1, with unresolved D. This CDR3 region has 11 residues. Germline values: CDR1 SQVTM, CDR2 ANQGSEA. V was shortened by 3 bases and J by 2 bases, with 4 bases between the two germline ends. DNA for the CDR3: TGCAGCGTTGAGTCTAACACTGAAGCTTTCTTT. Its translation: CSVESNTEAFF. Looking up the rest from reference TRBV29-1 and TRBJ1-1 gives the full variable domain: SAVISQKPSRDICQRGTSLTIQCQVDSQVTMMFWYRQQPGQSLTLIATANQGSEATYESGFVIDKFPISRPNLTFSTLTVSNMSPEDSSIYLCSVESNTEAFFGQGTRLTVV.

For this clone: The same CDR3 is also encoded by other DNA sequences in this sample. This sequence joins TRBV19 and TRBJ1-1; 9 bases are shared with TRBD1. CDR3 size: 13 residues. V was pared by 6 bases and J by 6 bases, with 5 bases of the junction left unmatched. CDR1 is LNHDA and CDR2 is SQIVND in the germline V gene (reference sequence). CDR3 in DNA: TGTGCCAGTAGGGCGGGACAGGGTGCTGAAGCTTTCTTT. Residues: CASRAGQGAEAFF.

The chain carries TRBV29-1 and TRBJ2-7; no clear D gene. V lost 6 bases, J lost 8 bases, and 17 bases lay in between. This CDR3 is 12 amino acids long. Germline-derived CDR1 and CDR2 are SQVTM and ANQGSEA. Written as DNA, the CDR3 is TGCAGCGTCGTAAATGGGCAGGCGAAGCAGTACTTC. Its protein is CSVVNGQAKQYF.

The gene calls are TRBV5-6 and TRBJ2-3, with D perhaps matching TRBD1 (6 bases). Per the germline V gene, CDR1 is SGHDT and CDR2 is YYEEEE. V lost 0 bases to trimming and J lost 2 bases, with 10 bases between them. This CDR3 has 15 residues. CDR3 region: CASSLGTALTDTQYF. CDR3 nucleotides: TGTGCCAGCAGCTTGGGGACAGCTCTCACAGATACGCAGTATTTT.

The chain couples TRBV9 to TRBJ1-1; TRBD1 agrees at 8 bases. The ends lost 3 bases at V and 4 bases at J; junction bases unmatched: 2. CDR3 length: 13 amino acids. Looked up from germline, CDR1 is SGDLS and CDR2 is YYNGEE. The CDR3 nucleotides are TGTGCCAGCAGCGCGACAGGGGTCACTGAAGCTTTCTTT. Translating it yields CASSATGVTEAFF.

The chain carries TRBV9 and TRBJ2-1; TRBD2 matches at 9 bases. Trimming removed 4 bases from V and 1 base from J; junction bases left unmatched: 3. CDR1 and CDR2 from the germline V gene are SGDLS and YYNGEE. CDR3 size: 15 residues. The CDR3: CASSFSGGSYNEQFF. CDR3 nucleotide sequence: TGTGCCAGCAGCTTTAGCGGGGGATCCTACAATGAGCAGTTCTTC.

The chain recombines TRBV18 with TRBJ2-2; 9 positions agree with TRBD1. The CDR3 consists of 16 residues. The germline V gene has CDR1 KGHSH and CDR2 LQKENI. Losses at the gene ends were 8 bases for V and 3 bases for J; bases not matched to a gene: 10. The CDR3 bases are TGTGCCAGCCCCCCGAGGGACAGGGAGGACACCGGGGAGCTGTTTTTT. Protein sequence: CASPPRDREDTGELFF.

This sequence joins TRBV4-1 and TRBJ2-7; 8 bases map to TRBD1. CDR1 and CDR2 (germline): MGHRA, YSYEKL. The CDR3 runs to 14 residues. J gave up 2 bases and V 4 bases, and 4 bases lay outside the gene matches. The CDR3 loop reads CASSPRTGTYEQYF. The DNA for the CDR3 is TGCGCCAGCAGCCCCCGGACAGGGACCTACGAGCAGTACTTC.

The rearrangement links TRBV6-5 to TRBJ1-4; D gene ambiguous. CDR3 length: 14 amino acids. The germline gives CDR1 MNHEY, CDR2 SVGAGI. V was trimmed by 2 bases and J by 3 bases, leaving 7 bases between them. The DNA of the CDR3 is TGTGCCAGCAGTTACGCCAGATCTAATGAAAAACTGTTTTTT. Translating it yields CASSYARSNEKLFF.

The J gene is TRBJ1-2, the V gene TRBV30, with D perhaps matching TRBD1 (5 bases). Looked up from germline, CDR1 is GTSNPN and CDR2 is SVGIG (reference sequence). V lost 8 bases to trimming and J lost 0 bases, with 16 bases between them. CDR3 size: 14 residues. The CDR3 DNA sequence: TGTGCCAGAGACAGATTAAACTCTAACTATGGCTACACCTTC. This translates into CARDRLNSNYGYTF.

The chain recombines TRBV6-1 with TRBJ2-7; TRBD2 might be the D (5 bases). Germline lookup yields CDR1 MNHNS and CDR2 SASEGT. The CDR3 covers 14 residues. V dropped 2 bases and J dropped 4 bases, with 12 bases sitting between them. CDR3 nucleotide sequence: TGTGCCAGCAGTGAACACGGAGGCAATTACGAGCAGTACTTC. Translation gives CASSEHGGNYEQYF.

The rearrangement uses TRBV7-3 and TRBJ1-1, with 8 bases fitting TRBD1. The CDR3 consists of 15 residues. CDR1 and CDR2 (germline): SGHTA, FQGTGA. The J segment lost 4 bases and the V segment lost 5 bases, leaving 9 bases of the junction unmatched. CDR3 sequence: CASSPTPDRVTEAFF. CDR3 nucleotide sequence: TGTGCCAGCAGCCCCACCCCGGACAGGGTCACTGAAGCTTTCTTT.

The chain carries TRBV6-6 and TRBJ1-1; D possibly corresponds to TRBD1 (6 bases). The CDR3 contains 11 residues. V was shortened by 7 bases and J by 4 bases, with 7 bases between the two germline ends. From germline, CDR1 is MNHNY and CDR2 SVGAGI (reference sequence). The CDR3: CASIGGTEAFF. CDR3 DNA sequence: TGTGCCAGCATAGGGGGCACTGAAGCTTTCTTT.

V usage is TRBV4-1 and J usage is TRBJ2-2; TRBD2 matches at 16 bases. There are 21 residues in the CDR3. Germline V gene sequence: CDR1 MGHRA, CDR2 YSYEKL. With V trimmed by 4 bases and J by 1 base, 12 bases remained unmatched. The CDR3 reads CASSRIAGTSGGAGNTGELFF. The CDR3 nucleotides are TGCGCCAGCAGCCGCATAGCCGGGACTAGCGGGGGGGCCGGGAACACCGGGGAGCTGTTTTTT.

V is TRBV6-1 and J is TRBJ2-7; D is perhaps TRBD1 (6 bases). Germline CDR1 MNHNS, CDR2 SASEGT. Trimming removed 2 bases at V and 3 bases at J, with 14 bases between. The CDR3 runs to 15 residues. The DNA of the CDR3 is TGTGCCAGCAGTGAAAGCAGGGGCTGGATCTACGAGCAGTACTTC. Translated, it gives CASSESRGWIYEQYF.

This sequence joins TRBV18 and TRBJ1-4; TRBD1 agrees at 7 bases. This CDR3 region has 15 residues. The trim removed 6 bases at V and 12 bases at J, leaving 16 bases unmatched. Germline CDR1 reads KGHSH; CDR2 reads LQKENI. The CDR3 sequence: CASSWDRGSHKELFF. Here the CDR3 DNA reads TGTGCCAGCTCGTGGGACAGAGGGTCGCATAAAGAACTGTTTTTT. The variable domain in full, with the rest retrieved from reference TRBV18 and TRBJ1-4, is NAGVMQNPRHLVRRRGQEARLRCSPMKGHSHVYWYRQLPEEGLKFMVYLQKENIIDESGMPKERFSAEFPKEGPSILRIQQVVRGDSAAYFCASSWDRGSHKELFFGSGTQLSVL.

CDR3 residues: CASSLEGDGYTF. The CDR3 nucleotides are TGTGCCAGCAGCTTGGAGGGGGATGGCTACACCTTC. The chain combines TRBV5-4 with TRBJ1-2; D might be TRBD1 (6 bases). The CDR3 extends over 12 amino acids. Germline V CDR1 and CDR2: SGHNT, YYREEE (reference sequence). V was pared by 0 bases and J by 6 bases, with 6 bases between.

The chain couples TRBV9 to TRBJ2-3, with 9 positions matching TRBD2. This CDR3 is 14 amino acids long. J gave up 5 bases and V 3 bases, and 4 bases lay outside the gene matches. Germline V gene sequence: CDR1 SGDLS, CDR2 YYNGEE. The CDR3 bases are TGTGCCAGCAGCGCCGCGGGGGGGGGAGATACGCAGTATTTT. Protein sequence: CASSAAGGGDTQYF.

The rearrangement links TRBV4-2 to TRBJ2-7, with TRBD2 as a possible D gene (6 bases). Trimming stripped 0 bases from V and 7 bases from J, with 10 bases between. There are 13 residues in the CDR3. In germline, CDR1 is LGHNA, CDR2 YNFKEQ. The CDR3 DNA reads TGTGCCAGCAGCCAAGACCCGGGAGTGGAGCAGTACTTC. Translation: CASSQDPGVEQYF.

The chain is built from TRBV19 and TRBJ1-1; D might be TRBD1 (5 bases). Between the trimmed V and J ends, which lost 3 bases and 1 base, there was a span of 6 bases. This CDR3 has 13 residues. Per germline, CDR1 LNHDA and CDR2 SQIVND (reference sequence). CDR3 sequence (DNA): TGTGCCAGTAGTATGGGGCAGAACACTGAAGCTTTCTTT. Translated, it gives CASSMGQNTEAFF.

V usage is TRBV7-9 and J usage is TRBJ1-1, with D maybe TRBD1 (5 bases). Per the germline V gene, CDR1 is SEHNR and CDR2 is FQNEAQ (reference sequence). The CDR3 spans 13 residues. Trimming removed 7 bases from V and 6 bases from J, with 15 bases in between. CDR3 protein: CASIIVQGAEAFF. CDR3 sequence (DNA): TGTGCCAGCATCATTGTCCAGGGTGCTGAAGCTTTCTTT. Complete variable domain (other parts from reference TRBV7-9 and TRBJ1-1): DTGVSQNPRHKITKRGQNVTFRCDPISEHNRLYWYRQTLGQGPEFLTYFQNEAQLEKSRLLSDRFSAERPKGSFSTLEIQRTEQGDSAMYLCASIIVQGAEAFFGQGTRLTVV.

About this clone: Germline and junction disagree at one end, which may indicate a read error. The CDR3 is CVSSQAGRRGASYEQYF. CDR3 DNA sequence: TGCGTCAGCAGCCAAGCCGGGAGACGGGGGGCCTCCTACGAGCAGTACTTC. The chain joins TRBV4-1 to TRBJ2-7; TRBD2 might be the D (7 bases). The CDR3 is made up of 17 amino acids. CDR1 MGHRA and CDR2 YSYEKL come from the germline V gene.

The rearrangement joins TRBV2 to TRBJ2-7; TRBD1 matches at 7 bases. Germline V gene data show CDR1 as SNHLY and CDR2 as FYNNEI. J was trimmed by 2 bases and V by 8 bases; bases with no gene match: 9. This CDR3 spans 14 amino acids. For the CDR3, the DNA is TGTGCCAGCGTCGGGACAGTGAGAGCCTACGAGCAGTACTTC. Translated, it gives CASVGTVRAYEQYF.

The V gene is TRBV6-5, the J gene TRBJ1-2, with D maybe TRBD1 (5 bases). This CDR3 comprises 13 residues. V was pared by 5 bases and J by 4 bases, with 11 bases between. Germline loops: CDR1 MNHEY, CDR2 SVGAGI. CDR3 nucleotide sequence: TGTGCCAGCAGTACCCGGGGGATCTATGGCTACACCTTC. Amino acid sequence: CASSTRGIYGYTF.

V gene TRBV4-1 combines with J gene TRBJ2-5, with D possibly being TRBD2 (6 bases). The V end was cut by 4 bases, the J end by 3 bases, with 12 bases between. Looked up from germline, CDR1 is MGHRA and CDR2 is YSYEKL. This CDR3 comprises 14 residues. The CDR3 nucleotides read TGCGCCAGCAGCCCGGGGAGACTAGAAGAGACCCAGTACTTC. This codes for CASSPGRLEETQYF.

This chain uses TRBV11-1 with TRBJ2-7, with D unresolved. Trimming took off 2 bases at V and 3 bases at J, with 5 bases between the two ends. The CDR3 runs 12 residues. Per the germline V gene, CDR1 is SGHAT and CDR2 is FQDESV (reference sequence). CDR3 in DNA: TGTGCCAGCAGCTTACGCGGCTACGAGCAGTACTTC. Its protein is CASSLRGYEQYF.

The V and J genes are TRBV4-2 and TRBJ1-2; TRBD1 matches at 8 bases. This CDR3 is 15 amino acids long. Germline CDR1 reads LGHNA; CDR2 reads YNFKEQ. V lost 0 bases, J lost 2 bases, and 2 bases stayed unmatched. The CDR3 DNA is TGTGCCAGCAGCCAAGATTACAGGGGGAACTATGGCTACACCTTC. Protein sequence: CASSQDYRGNYGYTF.

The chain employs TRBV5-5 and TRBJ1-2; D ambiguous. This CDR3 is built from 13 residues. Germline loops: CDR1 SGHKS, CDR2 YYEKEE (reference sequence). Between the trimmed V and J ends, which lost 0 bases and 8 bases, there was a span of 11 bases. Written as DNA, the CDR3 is TGTGCCAGCAGCTTGGATACAAGAACCGGCTACACCTTC. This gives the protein CASSLDTRTGYTF.

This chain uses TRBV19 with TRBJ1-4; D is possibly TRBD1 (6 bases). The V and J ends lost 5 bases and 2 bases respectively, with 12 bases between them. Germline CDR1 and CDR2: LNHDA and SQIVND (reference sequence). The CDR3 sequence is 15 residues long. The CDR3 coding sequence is TGTGCCAGTAGTGGGTGGGGGCCGACTAATGAAAAACTGTTTTTT. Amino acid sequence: CASSGWGPTNEKLFF.

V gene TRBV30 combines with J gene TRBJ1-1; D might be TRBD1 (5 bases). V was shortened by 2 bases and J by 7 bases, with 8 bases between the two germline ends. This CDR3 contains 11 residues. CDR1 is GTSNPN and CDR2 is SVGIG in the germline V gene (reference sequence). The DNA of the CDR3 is TGTGCCTGGAGTAGAGACAGTGAAGCTTTCTTT. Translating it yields CAWSRDSEAFF.

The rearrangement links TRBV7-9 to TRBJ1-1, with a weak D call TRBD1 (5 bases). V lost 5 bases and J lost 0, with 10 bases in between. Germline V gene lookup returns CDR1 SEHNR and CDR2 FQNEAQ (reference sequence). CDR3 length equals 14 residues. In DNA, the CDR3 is TGTGCCAGCAGCCCCCAGGGTATGAACACTGAAGCTTTCTTT. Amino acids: CASSPQGMNTEAFF.

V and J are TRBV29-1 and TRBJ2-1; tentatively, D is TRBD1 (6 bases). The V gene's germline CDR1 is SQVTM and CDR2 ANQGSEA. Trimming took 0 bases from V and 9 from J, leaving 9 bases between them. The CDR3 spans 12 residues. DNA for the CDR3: TGCAGCGTTGAAGATCAAGGGGGTGAGCAGTTCTTC. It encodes CSVEDQGGEQFF.